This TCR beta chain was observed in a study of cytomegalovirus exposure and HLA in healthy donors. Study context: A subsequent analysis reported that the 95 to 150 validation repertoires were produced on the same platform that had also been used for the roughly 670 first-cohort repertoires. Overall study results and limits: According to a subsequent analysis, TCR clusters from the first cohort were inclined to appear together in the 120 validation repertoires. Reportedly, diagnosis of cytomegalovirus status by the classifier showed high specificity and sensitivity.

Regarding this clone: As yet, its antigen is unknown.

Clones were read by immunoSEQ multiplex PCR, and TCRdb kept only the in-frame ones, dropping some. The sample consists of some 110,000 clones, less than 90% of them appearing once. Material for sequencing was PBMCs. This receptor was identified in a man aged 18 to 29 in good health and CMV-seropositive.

CDR3 sequence: CASSLDRGHEQYF. CDR3 in DNA: TGTGCCAGCAGCCTGGACAGGGGACACGAGCAGTACTTC. The V gene is TRBV11-2, the J gene TRBJ2-7; the match to TRBD1 covers 9 bases. Germline loops: CDR1 SGHAT, CDR2 FQNNGV. With V trimmed by 5 bases and J by 5 bases, 4 bases remained unmatched. CDR3 length equals 13 residues.